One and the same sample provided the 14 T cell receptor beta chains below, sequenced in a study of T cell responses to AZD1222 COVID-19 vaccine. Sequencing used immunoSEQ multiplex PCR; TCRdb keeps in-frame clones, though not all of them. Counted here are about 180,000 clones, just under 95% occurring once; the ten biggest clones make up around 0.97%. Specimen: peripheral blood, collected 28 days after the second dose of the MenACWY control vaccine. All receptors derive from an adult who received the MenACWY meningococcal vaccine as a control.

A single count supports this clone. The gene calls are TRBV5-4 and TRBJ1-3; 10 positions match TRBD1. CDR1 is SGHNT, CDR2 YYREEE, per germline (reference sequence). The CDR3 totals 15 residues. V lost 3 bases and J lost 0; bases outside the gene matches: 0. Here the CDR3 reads CASSWTGGSGNTIYF. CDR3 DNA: TGTGCCAGCAGCTGGACAGGGGGCTCTGGAAACACCATATATTTT. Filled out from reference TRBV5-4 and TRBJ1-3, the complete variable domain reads ETGVTQSPTHLIKTRGQQVTLRCSSQSGHNTVSWYQQALGQGPQFIFQYYREEENGRGNFPPRFSGLQFPNYSSELNVNALELDDSALYLCASSWTGGSGNTIYFGEGSWLTVV.

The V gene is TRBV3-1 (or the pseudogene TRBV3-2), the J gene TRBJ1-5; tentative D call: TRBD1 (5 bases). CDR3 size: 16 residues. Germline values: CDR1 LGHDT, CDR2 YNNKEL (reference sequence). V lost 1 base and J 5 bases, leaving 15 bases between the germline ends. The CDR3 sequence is CASSQGRQGGDQPQHF. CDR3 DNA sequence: TGTGCCAGCAGCCAAGGACGGCAGGGCGGTGATCAGCCCCAGCATTTT.

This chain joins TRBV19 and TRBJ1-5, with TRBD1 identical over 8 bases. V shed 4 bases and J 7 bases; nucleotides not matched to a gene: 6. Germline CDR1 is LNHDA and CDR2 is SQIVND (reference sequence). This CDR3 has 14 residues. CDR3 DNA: TGTGCCAGTAGTACCGACAGGGGAGGGCAGCCCCAGCATTTT. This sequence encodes CASSTDRGGQPQHF.

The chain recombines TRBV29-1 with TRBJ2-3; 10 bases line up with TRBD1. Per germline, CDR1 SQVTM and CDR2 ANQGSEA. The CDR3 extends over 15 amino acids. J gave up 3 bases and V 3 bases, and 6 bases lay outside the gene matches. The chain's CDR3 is CSVDPTGQGTDTQYF. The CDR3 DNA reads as TGCAGCGTTGATCCGACGGGACAGGGGACAGATACGCAGTATTTT.

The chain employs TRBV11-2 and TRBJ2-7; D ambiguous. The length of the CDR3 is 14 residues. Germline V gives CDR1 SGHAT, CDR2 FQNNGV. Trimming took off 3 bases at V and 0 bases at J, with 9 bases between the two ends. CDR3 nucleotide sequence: TGTGCCAGCAGCTTTCTTCAGTACTCCTACGAGCAGTACTTC. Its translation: CASSFLQYSYEQYF.

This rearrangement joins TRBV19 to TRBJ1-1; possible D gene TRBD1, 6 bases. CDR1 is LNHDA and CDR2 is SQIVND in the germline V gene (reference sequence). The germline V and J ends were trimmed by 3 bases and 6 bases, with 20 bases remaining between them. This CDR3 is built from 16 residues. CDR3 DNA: TGTGCCAGTAGTATCGGGGGCGCGAATCGAGCAGCTGAAGCTTTCTTT. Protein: CASSIGGANRAAEAFF.

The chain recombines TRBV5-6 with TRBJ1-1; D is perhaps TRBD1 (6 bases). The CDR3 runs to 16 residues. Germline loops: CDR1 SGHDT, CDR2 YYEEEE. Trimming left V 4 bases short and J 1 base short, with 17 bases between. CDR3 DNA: TGTGCCAGCAGCCTAGCGGGGACACCGAGGAACACTGAAGCTTTCTTT. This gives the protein CASSLAGTPRNTEAFF.

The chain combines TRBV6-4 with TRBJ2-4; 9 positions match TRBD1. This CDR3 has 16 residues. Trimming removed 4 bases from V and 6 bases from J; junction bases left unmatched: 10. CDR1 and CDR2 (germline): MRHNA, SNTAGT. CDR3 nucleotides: TGTGCCAGCAGTGTCCTACAGGGGGCGCTTCCAAACATTCAGTACTTC. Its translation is CASSVLQGALPNIQYF.

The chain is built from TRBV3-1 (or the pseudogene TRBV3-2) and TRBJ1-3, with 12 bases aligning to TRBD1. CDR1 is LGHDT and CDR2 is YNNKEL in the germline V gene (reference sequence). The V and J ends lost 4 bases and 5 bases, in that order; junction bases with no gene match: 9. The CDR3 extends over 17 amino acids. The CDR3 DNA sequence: TGTGCCAGCAGCCCAGAATTCGGGACAGGGGGCCGAAACACCATATATTTT. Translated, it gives CASSPEFGTGGRNTIYF.

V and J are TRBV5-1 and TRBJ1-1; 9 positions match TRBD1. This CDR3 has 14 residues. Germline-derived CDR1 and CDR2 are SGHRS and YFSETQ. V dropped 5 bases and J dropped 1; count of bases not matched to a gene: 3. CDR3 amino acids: CASRPGQGNTEAFF. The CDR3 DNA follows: TGCGCCAGCAGGCCGGGACAGGGGAACACTGAAGCTTTCTTT.

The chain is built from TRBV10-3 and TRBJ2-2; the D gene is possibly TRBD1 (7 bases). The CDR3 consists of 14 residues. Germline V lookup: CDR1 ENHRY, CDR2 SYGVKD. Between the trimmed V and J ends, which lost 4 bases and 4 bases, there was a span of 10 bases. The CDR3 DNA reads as TGTGCCATCAGTGGACAGGGAGGCACCGGGGAGCTGTTTTTT. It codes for CAISGQGGTGELFF.

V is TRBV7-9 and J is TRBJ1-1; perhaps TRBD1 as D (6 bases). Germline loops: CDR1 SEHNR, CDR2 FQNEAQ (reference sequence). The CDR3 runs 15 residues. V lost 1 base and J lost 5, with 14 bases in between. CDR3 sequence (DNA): TGTGCCAGCAGCTTAGGTACAGGGATTAGGACTGAAGCTTTCTTT. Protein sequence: CASSLGTGIRTEAFF.

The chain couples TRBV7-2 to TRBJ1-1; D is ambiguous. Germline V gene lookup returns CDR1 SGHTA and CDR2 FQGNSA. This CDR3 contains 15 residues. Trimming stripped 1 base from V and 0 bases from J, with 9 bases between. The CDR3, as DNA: TGTGCCAGCAGCTTAGGGGTGGACTTGAACACTGAAGCTTTCTTT. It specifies CASSLGVDLNTEAFF.

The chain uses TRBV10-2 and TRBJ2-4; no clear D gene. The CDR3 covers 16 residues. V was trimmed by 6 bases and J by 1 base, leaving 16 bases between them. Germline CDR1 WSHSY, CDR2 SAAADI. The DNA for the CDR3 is TGCGCCAGCAGCCCACAGAGCCCCGGTGCCAAAAACATTCAGTACTTC. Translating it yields CASSPQSPGAKNIQYF.